This T cell receptor beta chain emerged from a study of CD8+CD57+ T cells in acquired aplastic anemia. Study background: Average DNA yield from sorted CD4+ and CD8+ cells was around 3.2 ug.

This clonotype was seen a handful of times. The antigen remains undetermined. Germline trimming cut 3 bases from V and 1 base from J; bases unmatched to any gene: 1. CDR3 length equals 15 residues. Findings of the study overall: Around 30 sequences, all CD8+ CDR3, were shared between patients and controls.

Template material for TCR beta VDJ and CDR3 profiling consisted of genomic DNA. TCRdb used MiXCR to reprocess the reads, holding one entry per CDR3 protein. The sample carries approximately 380,000 distinct CDR3 sequences, about two thirds recorded once. The genes are TRBV12-3 or TRBV12-4 and TRBJ2-7; 12 nucleotides align to TRBD1. The sequenced material came from sorted CD4+, CD8+, or CD8+CD57+ T cells (not recorded which) from PBMCs. The clonotype was recovered from a human donor in good health, serving as a control. Here the CDR3 reads CASSLGQGASYEQYF. CDR3 nucleotides: TGTGCCAGCAGTTTGGGACAGGGGGCGTCCTACGAGCAGTACTTC.